This T cell receptor beta chain stems from a study of blood T cells in healthy people across ages. V lost 8 bases, J lost 5 bases, and 4 bases stayed unmatched. The CDR3 totals 13 residues. Germline assignment: CDR1 SNHLY and CDR2 FYNNEI. Donor samples were obtained from healthy Caucasian individuals from Russia, aged about 6 to 100. Combining a sample-barcoded 5' primer with a J-beta primer mix, a second PCR ran for roughly 7 to 11 cycles. TCRdb recomputed calls from the 5' RACE reads with MiXCR, one row per CDR3 protein. The table has around 990,000 distinct CDR3 sequences, roughly a quarter seen once. This sample also appeared in a second study, on T cells of mothers and their children.

The rearrangement uses TRBV2 and TRBJ2-2; TRBD1 aligns across 8 bases. The sequence came from a girl aged 2 to 9 in good health. Sequencing input: blood. The DNA for the CDR3 is TGTGCCAGCGGACAGGGCGGGACCGGGGAGCTGTTTTTT. Encoded protein: CASGQGGTGELFF.